Following are 10 T cell receptor beta chains from one sample sequenced in a study of cytomegalovirus exposure and HLA in healthy donors (TCRdb year 2017). The library relied on the immunoSEQ multiplex PCR assay. TCRdb obtained this table from immuneACCESS and retained in-frame rearrangements with V and J assigned. These tables miss some clones; where compared with another copy, unresolved V genes account for less than half of the shortfall, and the remainder is unexplained. This sample is represented by over 100,000 clones; roughly 89% of them were singletons. The ten largest account for around 3.3% of the sample. Sequencing was done on a sample of PBMCs. The receptor set was obtained from a man aged 25-45 years in good health and CMV-seronegative.

The V and J genes are TRBV5-6 and TRBJ2-7; a weak D match, TRBD2 (6 bases). There are 15 residues in the CDR3. V was clipped by 4 bases and J by 1 base, with 15 bases between them. CDR1 and CDR2 (germline): SGHDT, YYEEEE. The CDR3, as DNA: TGTGCCAGCAGCCGGTTCACGGGGGTGTCCTACGAGCAGTACTTC. It codes for CASSRFTGVSYEQYF.

The rearrangement joins TRBV7-9 to TRBJ2-1; TRBD2 matches 8 bases. Trimming removed 7 bases from V and 7 bases from J; junction bases left unmatched: 3. The CDR3 is 12 amino acids. Germline V gene data show CDR1 as SEHNR and CDR2 as FQNEAQ (reference sequence). CDR3 sequence (DNA): TGTGCCAGCACCGGGAGGGGGAATGAGCAGTTCTTC. Its translation: CASTGRGNEQFF. The entire variable domain, with the rest obtained from reference TRBV7-9 and TRBJ2-1, is as follows: DTGVSQNPRHKITKRGQNVTFRCDPISEHNRLYWYRQTLGQGPEFLTYFQNEAQLEKSRLLSDRFSAERPKGSFSTLEIQRTEQGDSAMYLCASTGRGNEQFFGPGTRLTVL.

This sequence joins TRBV6-7 and TRBJ1-1, with D possibly matching TRBD1 (5 bases). TRBV6-7 is marked as an open reading frame, function uncertain. V shed 5 bases and J shed 4 bases, with 17 bases lying between them. The CDR3 has 15 amino acids. The CDR3 reads CASSPEVGRRTEAFF. The CDR3 DNA sequence: TGTGCCAGCAGTCCAGAGGTGGGGCGGCGCACTGAAGCTTTCTTT.

This chain joins TRBV9 and TRBJ2-5; a weak D match, TRBD2 (7 bases). V lost 0 bases to trimming and J lost 5 bases, with 14 bases between them. Germline V gene data show CDR1 as SGDLS and CDR2 as YYNGEE. The CDR3 consists of 15 residues. The CDR3 region has the DNA TGTGCCAGCAGCGTAGAAGGGGGGGGCCGGGAGACCCAGTACTTC. Translation gives CASSVEGGGRETQYF.

The J gene is TRBJ1-1, the V gene TRBV5-4; 7 bases map to TRBD1. V shed 3 bases, J shed 7 bases, and the junction held 3 bases outside the gene matches. This CDR3 comprises 12 residues. The germline gives CDR1 SGHNT, CDR2 YYREEE (reference sequence). The CDR3 is CASSSGGFEAFF. CDR3 coding DNA: TGTGCCAGCAGCTCAGGGGGATTTGAAGCTTTCTTT.

This chain joins TRBV5-6 and TRBJ2-3; tentative D call: TRBD1 (6 bases). V gave up 5 bases and J gave up 0 bases, with 16 bases separating them. CDR1 SGHDT and CDR2 YYEEEE come from the germline V gene. The CDR3 totals 16 residues. The CDR3 DNA reads as TGTGCCAGCAGATACACCGGGACACCTAGCACAGATACGCAGTATTTT. Amino acids: CASRYTGTPSTDTQYF.

The rearrangement uses TRBV7-9 and TRBJ1-3; D perhaps matches TRBD1 (5 bases). Germline CDR1 reads SEHNR; CDR2 reads FQNEAQ (reference sequence). Trimming removed 5 bases from V and 0 bases from J, with 14 bases in between. The CDR3 spans 16 residues. This CDR3 reads CASSIYRIASGNTIYF. CDR3 coding DNA: TGTGCCAGCAGCATTTACAGGATCGCCTCTGGAAACACCATATATTTT.

The chain recombines TRBV19 with TRBJ2-2; TRBD1 matches at 10 bases. Per the germline V gene, CDR1 is LNHDA and CDR2 is SQIVND (reference sequence). CDR3 length equals 17 residues. J gave up 0 bases and V 9 bases, and 10 bases lay outside the gene matches. The CDR3 DNA follows: TGTGCCAGCACTCCGAGGGGACAGGGGACGAACACCGGGGAGCTGTTTTTT. Translation: CASTPRGQGTNTGELFF. Full variable domain (rest looked up from reference TRBV19 and TRBJ2-2): DGGITQSPKYLFRKEGQNVTLSCEQNLNHDAMYWYRQDPGQGLRLIYYSQIVNDFQKGDIAEGYSVSREKKESFPLTVTSAQKNPTAFYLCASTPRGQGTNTGELFFGEGSRLTVL.

This rearrangement joins TRBV6-5 to TRBJ1-2, with TRBD1 matching over 8 bases. Germline V gives CDR1 MNHEY, CDR2 SVGAGI. CDR3 length: 14 amino acids. With 5 bases clipped from V and 6 bases from J, the junction kept 8 bases outside the gene matches. The CDR3 spells CASSPRTGSNGYTF. The CDR3 DNA follows: TGTGCCAGCAGTCCCCGGACAGGGTCGAATGGCTACACCTTC.

The V call is TRBV6-5, the J call TRBJ2-5; 8 bases are a match to TRBD1. The CDR3 runs 15 residues. Germline-derived CDR1 and CDR2 are MNHEY and SVGAGI. V was clipped by 5 bases and J by 1 base; unmatched bases: 6. The CDR3, as DNA: TGTGCCAGCAGTCGACAGGGGCCCCTCCAAGAGACCCAGTACTTC. It specifies CASSRQGPLQETQYF.